Shown below are 16 T cell receptor beta chains from a single sample sequenced in a study of early T cells in non-severe SARS-CoV-2 infection. TCRdb fed the 5' RACE reads into MiXCR, producing one record per CDR3 protein. The data hold some 38,000 distinct CDR3 sequences, with about 5% observed a single time. Input material: whole blood. Receptor source: an adult who was a healthcare worker with PCR-confirmed SARS-CoV-2 infection or an uninfected control (not recorded which).

This sequence joins TRBV18 and TRBJ1-4, with D possibly being TRBD1 (5 bases). The CDR3 runs 14 residues. The V end was cut by 2 bases, the J end by 5 bases, with 9 bases between. Per the germline V gene, CDR1 is KGHSH and CDR2 is LQKENI. The CDR3 region is CASSPRQTNEKLFF. CDR3 DNA: TGTGCCAGCTCACCAAGACAGACAAATGAAAAACTGTTTTTT.

This clonotype was recorded many times. The chain has TRBV12-5 and TRBJ2-1; no clear D. The CDR3 runs to 12 residues. Trimming cost V 6 bases and J 3 bases, with 6 bases left between them. Germline CDR1 is LGHNT and CDR2 is FRNRAP. In nucleotides, the CDR3 is TGTGCTAGTGGCCTAGGCTACAATGAGCAGTTCTTC. Its protein is CASGLGYNEQFF.

This clonotype was found a few times. This rearrangement joins TRBV2 to TRBJ2-4; the match to TRBD2 covers 9 bases. The CDR3 has 16 amino acids. Germline V gene lookup returns CDR1 SNHLY and CDR2 FYNNEI. J lost 0 bases, V lost 5 bases, and 5 bases had no gene match. As DNA, the CDR3 is TGTGCCAGCAGTTTGCGGGGGGGCTTAGCCAAAAACATTCAGTACTTC. Its protein product is CASSLRGGLAKNIQYF.

V gene TRBV7-8 combines with J gene TRBJ2-7; 13 bases are shared with TRBD2. V trimming: 5 bases; J trimming: 0 bases; junction bases outside the gene matches: 7. The CDR3 is 17 residues long. Germline V gene data show CDR1 as SGHVS and CDR2 as FQNEAQ. CDR3 nucleotide sequence: TGTGCCAGCAGCCTCGGACTAGCGGGGGACCTCTCCTACGAGCAGTACTTC. Protein: CASSLGLAGDLSYEQYF.

This clonotype was seen at least ten times. V gene TRBV20-1 combines with J gene TRBJ1-1; D is uncertain. CDR1 is DFQATT and CDR2 is SNEGSKA in the germline V gene (reference sequence). Between the trimmed V and J ends, which lost 0 bases and 11 bases, there was a span of 19 bases. This CDR3 has 14 residues. CDR3 protein: CSARDSQRLVIAFF. DNA of the CDR3: TGCAGTGCTAGAGATTCTCAACGCCTGGTGATCGCTTTCTTT.

This clonotype was recorded at least ten times. The rearrangement uses TRBV6-1 and TRBJ2-5; D gene ambiguous. The V end was cut by 2 bases, the J end by 1 base, with 8 bases between. Germline CDR1 and CDR2: MNHNS and SASEGT. The CDR3 spans 14 residues. Written as DNA, the CDR3 is TGTGCCAGCAGTGAATGGTCCACCCAAGAGACCCAGTACTTC. It is translated as CASSEWSTQETQYF.

This clonotype was observed at least ten times. The genes are TRBV18 and TRBJ1-1; 8 nucleotides match TRBD1. The germline V gene has CDR1 KGHSH and CDR2 LQKENI. The CDR3 contains 14 residues. Germline trimming cut 1 base from V and 8 bases from J; bases unmatched to any gene: 6. CDR3 amino acids: CASSPLARDREAFF. For the CDR3, the DNA is TGTGCCAGCTCACCACTCGCACGGGACAGGGAAGCTTTCTTT. The entire variable domain, with the rest obtained from reference TRBV18 and TRBJ1-1, is as follows: NAGVMQNPRHLVRRRGQEARLRCSPMKGHSHVYWYRQLPEEGLKFMVYLQKENIIDESGMPKERFSAEFPKEGPSILRIQQVVRGDSAAYFCASSPLARDREAFFGQGTRLTVV.

This clonotype showed up many times. The chain carries TRBV12-3 or TRBV12-4 and TRBJ1-2, with 8 bases identical to TRBD1. The CDR3 runs to 17 residues. The V segment lost 3 bases and the J segment 4 bases; nucleotides outside the gene matches: 13. CDR3 residues: CASSFSSVGTGAYGYTF. CDR3 sequence (DNA): TGTGCCAGCAGTTTTTCCTCCGTCGGGACAGGTGCCTATGGCTACACCTTC.

The sample holds a few counts of this clonotype. The chain has TRBV5-1 and TRBJ2-3, with D unresolved. The V and J ends lost 7 bases and 7 bases respectively, with 13 bases between them. The CDR3 runs 12 residues. CDR1 and CDR2 (germline): SGHRS, YFSETQ. The CDR3: CASFHEPYTQYF. In nucleotides, the CDR3 is TGCGCCAGCTTCCATGAGCCCTATACGCAGTATTTT.

In this sample, this clonotype turned up many times. The V and J genes are TRBV7-9 and TRBJ2-3; D is undetermined. The germline gives CDR1 SEHNR, CDR2 FQNEAQ (reference sequence). The V and J ends lost 2 bases and 6 bases respectively, with 12 bases between them. CDR3 size: 14 residues. The CDR3 nucleotides are TGTGCCAGCAGCTTAACACTGGACGGCGATACGCAGTATTTT. Protein sequence: CASSLTLDGDTQYF.

This clonotype was seen many times. The chain joins TRBV15 to TRBJ2-1; D ambiguous. V lost 0 bases and J 8 bases, leaving 8 bases between the germline ends. Germline values: CDR1 LNHNV, CDR2 YYDKDF (reference sequence). This CDR3 comprises 13 residues. The CDR3 DNA sequence: TGTGCCACCAGCAGAGATAAAGGGTATGAGCAGTTCTTC. Its translation is CATSRDKGYEQFF.

At least ten counts were recorded for this clonotype. Here the CDR3 reads CASSLVDPTYEQYF. CDR3 bases: TGCGCCAGCAGCTTGGTGGACCCGACCTACGAGCAGTACTTC. The chain links TRBV5-1 to TRBJ2-7; D gene ambiguous. CDR1 SGHRS and CDR2 YFSETQ come from the germline V gene. The CDR3 runs 14 residues. Deletions cut 0 bases from V and 2 bases from J, with 9 bases between.

This chain joins TRBV6-5 and TRBJ1-1; the D gene is possibly TRBD1 (5 bases). Trimming removed 3 bases from V and 1 base from J, with 9 bases in between. This CDR3 has 14 amino acids. Germline lookup yields CDR1 MNHEY and CDR2 SVGAGI. In nucleotides, the CDR3 is TGTGCCAGCAGTTATGAGGGGACGAACACTGAAGCTTTCTTT. It translates to CASSYEGTNTEAFF.

This clonotype occurred many times. The chain couples TRBV20-1 to TRBJ2-1, with D possibly matching TRBD2 (6 bases). The CDR3 runs to 13 residues. CDR1 is DFQATT and CDR2 is SNEGSKA in the germline V gene (reference sequence). V was pared by 3 bases and J by 9 bases, with 15 bases between. CDR3 bases: TGCAGTGCTAGCCAGGGAGGATCCCGTGAGCAGTTCTTC. Translation: CSASQGGSREQFF.

This clonotype was counted ten times or more. The rearrangement uses TRBV29-1 and TRBJ1-2; perhaps TRBD1 as D (6 bases). Trimming pared 4 bases from V and 9 bases from J, leaving 12 bases between. The germline V gene encodes CDR1 SQVTM and CDR2 ANQGSEA. This CDR3 contains 11 residues. This CDR3 reads CSVAQGLSYTF. CDR3 DNA sequence: TGCAGCGTTGCACAGGGTCTAAGCTACACCTTC.

The chain uses TRBV7-3 and TRBJ2-3; no reliable D call. CDR1 is SGHTA, CDR2 FQGTGA, per germline. The CDR3 extends over 13 amino acids. V lost 5 bases and J 5 bases, leaving 11 bases between the germline ends. The CDR3 nucleotides read TGTGCCAGCAGCGCGTTTAACGAAGATACGCAGTATTTT. Translation: CASSAFNEDTQYF.